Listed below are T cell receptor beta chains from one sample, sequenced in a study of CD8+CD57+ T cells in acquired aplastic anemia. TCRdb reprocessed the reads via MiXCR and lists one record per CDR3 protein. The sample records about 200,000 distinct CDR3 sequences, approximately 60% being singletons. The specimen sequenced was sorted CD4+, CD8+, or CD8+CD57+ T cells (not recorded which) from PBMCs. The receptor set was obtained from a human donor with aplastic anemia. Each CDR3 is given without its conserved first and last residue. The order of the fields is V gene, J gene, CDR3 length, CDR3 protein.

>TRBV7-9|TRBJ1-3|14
ASSLEARGSPGAIY
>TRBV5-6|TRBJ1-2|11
ASSFSSDYGYT
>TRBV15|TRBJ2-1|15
ATSSPRGLHPLREQF
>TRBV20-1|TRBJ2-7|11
SAPDSLLSEQY
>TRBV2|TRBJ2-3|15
ASSEAWRVASTDTQY
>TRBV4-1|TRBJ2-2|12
ASSQDSYTGELF
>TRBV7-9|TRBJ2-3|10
ASRGVSDTQY
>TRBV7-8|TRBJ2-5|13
ASSLPRRMGETQY
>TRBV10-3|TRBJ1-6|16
AISDGYSDSRLNSPLH
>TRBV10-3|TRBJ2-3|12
AITRGSSEDTQY
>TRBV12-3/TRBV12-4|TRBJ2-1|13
ASSLVTSGANEQF
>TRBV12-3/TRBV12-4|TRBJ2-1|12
ASSPTGDTGELF
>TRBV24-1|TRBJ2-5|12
ATSDTGSQETQY
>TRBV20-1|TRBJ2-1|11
SATSLGGDEQF
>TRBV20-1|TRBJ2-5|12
SASLTGGRETQY
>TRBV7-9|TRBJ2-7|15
ASSLGLAGEWGYEQY
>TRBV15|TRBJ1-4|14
ATSRELAERNEKLF
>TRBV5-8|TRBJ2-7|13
ASEDRTGLSYEQY
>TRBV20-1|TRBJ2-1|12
SARSGQGLNEHF
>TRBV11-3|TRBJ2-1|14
ASSLAGGIHHNEQF
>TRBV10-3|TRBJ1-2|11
ASSYDRAGGYT
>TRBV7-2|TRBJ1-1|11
ASTVDFNTEAF
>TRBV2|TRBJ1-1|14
ASSDRGDGLNTEAF
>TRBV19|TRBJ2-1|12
ASKLAGGLNEQF
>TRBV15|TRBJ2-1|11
ATSSLTGAEQF
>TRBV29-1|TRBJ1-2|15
SVLYRGPVNTNYGYT
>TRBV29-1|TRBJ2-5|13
SVEDPDIFQETQY
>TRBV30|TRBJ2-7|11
AWSPGQGYEQY
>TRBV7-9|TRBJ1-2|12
ASSRRDRFYDYT
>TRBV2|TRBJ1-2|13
ASSEAHGGVYGYT
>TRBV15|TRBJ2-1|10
ATSRGNNEQF
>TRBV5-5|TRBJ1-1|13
ASSLELRLGTEAF
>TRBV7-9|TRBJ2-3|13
ASSLAAGAVDTQY